This T cell receptor beta chain is from a study of T cells in women clearing cervical HPV infection. Across the study: Controls were women whose single incident HPV16 infection cleared within 12 months without precancer or cancer.

Comments on this clone: The CDR3 is cut off 3 residues early in the read; its end comes from the germline J gene.

Profiling relied on immunoSEQ multiplex PCR, and the TCRdb table lists in-frame clones only, not all of them. The table lists under 50,000 clones, with approximately 0.98% in the top ten. The CDR3 is 13 residues long. V gave up 5 bases and J gave up 1 base, with 7 bases separating them. CDR1 is SEHNR, CDR2 FQNEAQ, per germline (reference sequence). The sample comprised blood buffy coat. This clonotype originated in a woman between 18 and 70 years old with a cervical HPV16 infection that either progressed to CIN3+ or cleared (not recorded which). The chain couples TRBV7-9 to TRBJ2-3, with unresolved D. CDR3 DNA, as far as it was read: TGTGCCAGCAGCCCGAGGCGCACAGATACG. Translating gives CASSPRRTDT. The whole CDR3 protein reads CASSPRRTDTQYF. Using reference TRBV7-9 and TRBJ2-3 for the parts outside the CDR3, the full variable domain is DTGVSQNPRHKITKRGQNVTFRCDPISEHNRLYWYRQTLGQGPEFLTYFQNEAQLEKSRLLSDRFSAERPKGSFSTLEIQRTEQGDSAMYLCASSPRRTDTQYFGPGTRLTVL.